The rows below give T cell receptor beta chains drawn from one sample of a study of OX40 agonist ivuxolimab in advanced cancers. Clones were read by immunoSEQ multiplex PCR, and TCRdb kept only the in-frame ones, dropping some. This sample has approximately 35,000 clones; around 83% occur once, and the top ten carry approximately 24%. The sample was CD4+ or CD8+ T cells sorted from blood, taken in a trial of the OX40 agonist ivuxolimab. These receptors all stem from an adult with an advanced solid tumor such as melanoma, head and neck, liver or kidney cancer. Both conserved end residues are part of each CDR3. A D gene is named only where the DNA matches it firmly. Expanded clones are given a class, and other clones once, few, many or no size at all.

j_call | v_call | d_call | clone_size | cdr3_nt | cdr3_aa
TRBJ2-1 | TRBV5-1 | TRBD1 | - | TGCGCCAGCAGCTTGGGGGACAGGGTTAATGAGCAGTTCTTC | CASSLGDRVNEQFF
TRBJ1-2 | TRBV19 | TRBD1 | - | TGTGCCAGTGGCGCCCGAAGGGACAGGGGGTCCAGCTATGGCTACACCTTC | CASGARRDRGSSYGYTF
TRBJ2-4 | TRBV7-2 | - | once | TGTGCCAGCAGCTTAGGACAGGGACTAGCCAAAAACATTCAGTACTTC | CASSLGQGLAKNIQYF
TRBJ2-7 | TRBV5-1 | TRBD1 | - | TGCGCCAGCAGCTTAGGACAGGGGAGTTTCCACGAGCAGTACTTC | CASSLGQGSFHEQYF
TRBJ1-2 | TRBV6-1 | - | - | TGTGCCAGCAGTCTCACCCAAGGGACAAACTATGGCTACACCTTC | CASSLTQGTNYGYTF
TRBJ1-2 | TRBV7-9 | TRBD1 | - | TGTGCCAGCAGTTTCGACAGGGTGGAAAGTGGCTACACCTTC | CASSFDRVESGYTF
TRBJ1-6 | TRBV4-2 | TRBD1 | - | TGTGCCAGCAGCCAAGACAGGGACAGGAATAATTCACCCCTCCACTTT | CASSQDRDRNNSPLHF
TRBJ1-5 | TRBV18 | - | - | TGTGCCAGCTCACCCCCGGGAGGGCATAGCAATCAGCCCCAGCATTTT | CASSPPGGHSNQPQHF
TRBJ2-3 | TRBV10-3 | TRBD2 | - | TGTGCCACAAGGGGGATAGCGGGGCCTGGGGATACGCAGTATTTT | CATRGIAGPGDTQYF
TRBJ2-5 | TRBV6-5 | - | - | TGTGCCAGCAGTTACTCAGTAGGGCGAGAGACCCAGTACTTC | CASSYSVGRETQYF
TRBJ1-6 | TRBV4-2 | TRBD1 | - | TGTGCCAGCAGCCAAGAGGGGACAGGGTATTCACCCCTCCACTTT | CASSQEGTGYSPLHF
TRBJ1-4 | TRBV5-1 | TRBD1 | - | TGCGCCAGCAGCAGACAGGGTCGATCAACTAATGAAAAACTGTTTTTT | CASSRQGRSTNEKLFF
TRBJ1-6 | TRBV10-3 | - | - | TGTGCCATCAGTGAGTTCCCTCTGAGCTCCTATAATTCACCCCTCCACTTT | CAISEFPLSSYNSPLHF
TRBJ2-1 | TRBV2 | TRBD2 | - | TGTGCCAGCAGAATAGGACTAGCGGGTTACAATGAGCAGTTCTTC | CASRIGLAGYNEQFF
TRBJ1-5 | TRBV2 | TRBD1 | - | TGTGCCAGCAATTCCGGGACAGGGGGCGGTCAGCCCCAGCATTTT | CASNSGTGGGQPQHF
TRBJ2-5 | TRBV5-1 | - | - | TGCGCCAGCAGCCTCTGGGATAAAGAGACCCAGTACTTC | CASSLWDKETQYF
TRBJ2-3 | TRBV11-2 | - | - | TGTGCCAGCAGCTTAAGGAGTGGTCCAGATACGCAGTATTTT | CASSLRSGPDTQYF
TRBJ1-2 | TRBV27 | TRBD1 | - | TGTGCCAGCATGGCGAGGACAGGGTCTAGAACGGGCTACACCTTC | CASMARTGSRTGYTF